Listed here are 30 T cell receptor beta chains from one sample, sequenced in a study of blood T cells in healthy people across ages. The authors ran a second PCR of about 7 to 11 cycles using a sample-barcoded 5' primer and a J-beta primer mix. MiXCR, applied by TCRdb to the 5' RACE reads, yields one record per CDR3 protein. The top ten clones hold roughly 12% of a sample with 1.5 million to 2 million distinct CDR3 sequences, about 35% of them seen once. Sequencing used blood. The receptors were gathered from a woman in her 30s in good health.

This clonotype came up many times. The CDR3 DNA reads TGTGCCAGCAGCTTAACAGGGGAAACTGAAGCTTTCTTT. Translating gives CASSLTGETEAFF. J is TRBJ1-1 and V is TRBV7-2, with TRBD1 identical over 7 bases. The length of the CDR3 is 13 residues. Germline loops: CDR1 SGHTA, CDR2 FQGNSA. Trimming took 2 bases from V and 5 from J; bases not matched to a gene: 2.

V is TRBV27 and J is TRBJ1-1, with D unclear. The CDR3 runs to 15 residues. Per germline, CDR1 MNHEY and CDR2 SMNVEV (reference sequence). Trimming removed 3 bases at V and 5 bases at J, with 16 bases between. CDR3 amino acids: CASSFSVSLSTEAFF. CDR3 nucleotides: TGTGCCAGCAGTTTTAGTGTCAGTTTGAGTACTGAAGCTTTCTTT.

The V call is TRBV12-3 or TRBV12-4, the J call TRBJ2-5, with 8 bases that match TRBD2. This CDR3 has 18 residues. Germline trimming cut 5 bases from V and 0 bases from J; bases unmatched to any gene: 14. The CDR3 DNA is TGTGCCAGCAGTCCCCGGGGGGGGTCGGGTATGGACCAAGAGACCCAGTACTTC. Amino acids: CASSPRGGSGMDQETQYF.

This clonotype came up a few times. The CDR3 DNA reads as TGCAGTGCTAGAGATCTAGCAGGCTCCGGCTACACCTTC. Translating gives CSARDLAGSGYTF. The chain recombines TRBV20-1 with TRBJ1-2; D not certain. The germline gives CDR1 DFQATT, CDR2 SNEGSKA (reference sequence). The CDR3 runs to 13 residues. The germline V and J ends were trimmed by 0 bases and 8 bases, with 13 bases remaining between them.

This clonotype showed up just a few times. The genes are TRBV10-3 and TRBJ2-3; TRBD2 matches at 12 bases. Germline trimming cut 5 bases from V and 4 bases from J; bases unmatched to any gene: 4. Germline assignment: CDR1 ENHRY and CDR2 SYGVKD. The CDR3 covers 15 residues. The CDR3 region is CAISTSGGKADTQYF. The CDR3 nucleotides are TGTGCCATCAGTACTAGCGGGGGGAAGGCAGATACGCAGTATTTT.

The V gene is TRBV20-1, the J gene TRBJ2-3; 11 bases fit TRBD2. Germline V gene sequence: CDR1 DFQATT, CDR2 SNEGSKA (reference sequence). The CDR3 spans 16 residues. Trimming took 6 bases from V and 2 from J; bases not matched to a gene: 10. CDR3 nucleotides: TGCAGTGCCCCCGTGACTAGCGGGGCCCTCACAGATACGCAGTATTTT. Protein product: CSAPVTSGALTDTQYF.

The chain couples TRBV20-1 to TRBJ1-1; D call uncertain. The germline V and J ends were trimmed by 3 bases and 4 bases, with 9 bases remaining between them. The CDR3 length is 12 residues. From germline, CDR1 is DFQATT and CDR2 SNEGSKA (reference sequence). The CDR3 spells CSARREVTEAFF. DNA for the CDR3: TGCAGTGCTAGGAGGGAGGTCACTGAAGCTTTCTTT.

This chain connects TRBV6-2 or TRBV6-3 to TRBJ2-3; 10 nucleotides agree with TRBD2. CDR1 and CDR2 from the germline V gene are MNHEY and SVGEGT. The J segment lost 5 bases and the V segment lost 1 base, leaving 9 bases of the junction unmatched. This CDR3 is built from 17 residues. The CDR3 reads CASSYLVAGGRGDTQYF. As DNA, the CDR3 is TGTGCCAGCAGTTACTTGGTAGCGGGGGGCCGGGGAGATACGCAGTATTTT.

The V gene is TRBV4-2, the J gene TRBJ2-3, with TRBD2 identical over 8 bases. Germline V lookup: CDR1 LGHNA, CDR2 YNFKEQ. V lost 0 bases to trimming and J lost 7 bases; unmatched junction nucleotides: 12. The CDR3 consists of 17 residues. The CDR3 DNA is TGTGCCAGCAGCCAAGATTGGGATATCCGGGGGGGATATACGCAGTATTTT. Encoded protein: CASSQDWDIRGGYTQYF.

A few counts support this clonotype. The genes are TRBV6-2 or TRBV6-3 and TRBJ1-2; 7 nucleotides line up with TRBD1. CDR3 length equals 12 residues. After removal of 8 bases from V and 12 bases from J, the junction contained 12 bases not matched to a gene. Germline CDR1 and CDR2: MNHEY and SVGEGT. The CDR3 sequence is CASGTTGRGNTF. For the CDR3, the DNA is TGTGCCAGCGGTACGACAGGGAGGGGGAACACCTTC.

This clonotype was seen a handful of times. The J gene is TRBJ2-7, the V gene TRBV20-1; 12 nucleotides agree with TRBD2. V shed 0 bases, J shed 2 bases, and the junction held 5 bases outside the gene matches. Germline V gene sequence: CDR1 DFQATT, CDR2 SNEGSKA (reference sequence). This CDR3 spans 16 amino acids. The chain's CDR3 is CSARDRLAGVTYEQYF. The CDR3 coding sequence is TGCAGTGCTAGAGATCGACTAGCGGGAGTCACCTACGAGCAGTACTTC.

This chain links TRBV12-3 or TRBV12-4 with TRBJ2-1, with TRBD2 matching 7 bases. After removal of 7 bases from V and 0 bases from J, the junction contained 6 bases not matched to a gene. The CDR3 sequence is 15 residues long. The CDR3 sequence: CASNQVAGSYNEQFF. The CDR3 coding sequence is TGTGCCAGCAACCAGGTAGCGGGCTCCTACAATGAGCAGTTCTTC.

As to this clonotype: Sequence at one end of the junction differs from germline and may be a read error. This sequence joins TRBV4-2 and TRBJ2-5; weak D call: TRBD2 (6 bases). From germline, CDR1 is LGHNA and CDR2 YNFKEQ. The CDR3 totals 17 residues. CDR3 loop: CASSQGGGGVLQETRYF. The CDR3 nucleotides read TGTGCCAGCAGCCAAGGAGGCGGCGGGGTTCTCCAAGAGACCCGGTACTTC.

This clonotype was counted a few times. This rearrangement joins TRBV20-1 to TRBJ2-3, with 14 bases matching TRBD2. With V trimmed by 3 bases and J by 4 bases, 9 bases remained unmatched. The CDR3 length is 17 residues. Per germline, CDR1 DFQATT and CDR2 SNEGSKA (reference sequence). CDR3 in amino acids: CSASLKTSGRGADTQYF. The CDR3, as DNA: TGCAGTGCTAGTCTCAAGACTAGCGGGAGGGGGGCAGATACGCAGTATTTT.

About this clonotype itself: The junction departs from the called germline gene at one end, perhaps through a read error. The chain employs TRBV7-9 and TRBJ2-2, with D perhaps TRBD2 (5 bases). Germline V lookup: CDR1 SEHNR, CDR2 FQNEAQ (reference sequence). The CDR3 runs 15 residues. CDR3 in amino acids: CASSRELLNTGELFF. DNA of the CDR3: TGTGCCAGCAGCCGGGAATTATTGAACACCGGGGAACTGTTTTTT.

This clonotype was detected only a few times. The chain is built from TRBV4-1 and TRBJ2-5, with D possibly being TRBD1 (6 bases). V lost 4 bases and J lost 5, with 23 bases in between. The CDR3 runs 17 residues. The germline V gene has CDR1 MGHRA and CDR2 YSYEKL. The CDR3 coding sequence is TGCGCCAGCAGCCCCGGGGCGACGACAGGATACGGGGAGACCCAGTACTTC. Amino acids: CASSPGATTGYGETQYF.

This clonotype was counted a few times. The chain combines TRBV13 with TRBJ1-2; a possible D gene is TRBD1 (5 bases). The CDR3 consists of 18 residues. The V gene's germline CDR1 is PRHDT and CDR2 FYEKMQ (reference sequence). V lost 5 bases and J 6 bases, leaving 28 bases between the germline ends. CDR3 nucleotide sequence: TGTGCCAGCAGCAAATACCTTGGGACCTCCAAAGTAAGGGATGGCTACACCTTC. Amino acid sequence: CASSKYLGTSKVRDGYTF. The variable domain in full, completed from reference TRBV13 and TRBJ1-2, reads AAGVIQSPRHLIKEKRETATLKCYPIPRHDTVYWYQQGPGQDPQFLISFYEKMQSDKGSIPDRFSAQQFSDYHSELNMSSLELGDSALYFCASSKYLGTSKVRDGYTFGSGTRLTVV.

The V call is TRBV10-1, the J call TRBJ2-1, with 11 bases matching TRBD2. This CDR3 region has 15 residues. CDR1 is WNHNN and CDR2 is SYGVQD in the germline V gene (reference sequence). J was trimmed by 7 bases and V by 0 bases; bases with no gene match: 2. The CDR3 coding sequence is TGCGCCAGCAGTGAGTCGACTAGCGGGGTGAATGAGCAGTTCTTC. The encoded protein is CASSESTSGVNEQFF.

This chain connects TRBV7-9 to TRBJ2-1, with D maybe TRBD1 (6 bases). The DNA end lines up better with TRBJ2-7; the J call may be wrong. CDR3 length: 13 residues. Per germline, CDR1 SEHNR and CDR2 FQNEAQ (reference sequence). Here the CDR3 reads CASVPGAYNEQYF. The CDR3 nucleotides are TGTGCCAGCGTTCCAGGGGCCTACAATGAGCAGTACTTC.

This clonotype was seen once. This chain uses TRBV18 with TRBJ1-5; no firm D call. The CDR3 covers 15 residues. V was clipped by 2 bases and J by 0 bases, with 8 bases between them. CDR1 and CDR2 from the germline V gene are KGHSH and LQKENI. CDR3 loop: CASSPIGYSNQPQHF. The CDR3 region has the DNA TGTGCCAGCTCACCAATCGGTTATAGCAATCAGCCCCAGCATTTT.

As to this clonotype: This could be a read error, since a much larger clone is one nucleotide away. The CDR3, as DNA: TGCAGCGTATCCAACTTCCAACCGGGAATCACAGATACGCAGTATTTT. The encoded protein is CSVSNFQPGITDTQYF. The chain joins TRBV29-1 to TRBJ2-3, with D possibly TRBD2 on 5 matching bases. V gave up 6 bases and J gave up 2 bases, with 21 bases separating them. Germline CDR1 reads SQVTM; CDR2 reads ANQGSEA. The CDR3 contains 16 residues.

This clonotype turned up a few times. The chain employs TRBV9 and TRBJ1-2; no clear D gene. Germline CDR1 and CDR2: SGDLS and YYNGEE. The CDR3 covers 14 residues. Trimming removed 2 bases from V and 0 bases from J, with 8 bases in between. Written as DNA, the CDR3 is TGTGCCAGCAGCGTCACAGATACTAACTATGGCTACACCTTC. Its protein is CASSVTDTNYGYTF.

At least ten counts were recorded for this clonotype. This chain links TRBV28 with TRBJ2-7; D unresolved. The germline V gene encodes CDR1 MDHEN and CDR2 SYDVKM. Trimming shortened V by 10 bases and J by 2 bases, and 9 bases separated the two germline ends. The CDR3 runs to 11 residues. The CDR3 loop reads CATDGTYEQYF. The DNA for the CDR3 is TGTGCCACCGACGGTACCTACGAGCAGTACTTC.

This clonotype has more than one count but fewer than ten. The chain is built from TRBV3-1 and TRBJ1-5, with a weak D call TRBD1 (5 bases). Trimming shortened V by 4 bases and J by 10 bases, and 20 bases separated the two germline ends. This CDR3 has 15 amino acids. Germline V gene sequence: CDR1 LGHDT, CDR2 YNNKEL (reference sequence). The CDR3 DNA reads as TGTGCCAGCAGCCCCCACGGGGGAGGAATCAGCCCCCAGCATTTT. It encodes CASSPHGGGISPQHF.

This clonotype was found a few times. V is TRBV20-1 and J is TRBJ2-1; D gene ambiguous. CDR3 length: 13 amino acids. The germline gives CDR1 DFQATT, CDR2 SNEGSKA (reference sequence). The V end was cut by 2 bases, the J end by 10 bases, with 15 bases between. CDR3 bases: TGCAGTGCTAGATCCAGATGGATAGACGAGCAGTTCTTC. Protein: CSARSRWIDEQFF.

In its sample, this clonotype was seen a few times. This chain joins TRBV4-2 and TRBJ2-3, with D perhaps TRBD2 (5 bases). The germline V and J ends were trimmed by 2 bases and 0 bases, with 15 bases remaining between them. The CDR3 is 17 residues long. Germline V gives CDR1 LGHNA, CDR2 YNFKEQ. DNA for the CDR3: TGTGCCAGCAGCCAAAATGACCTTAGCGCGAGCACAGATACGCAGTATTTT. Encoded protein: CASSQNDLSASTDTQYF.

The genes are TRBV11-2 and TRBJ2-7, with TRBD1 matching 9 bases. CDR1 is SGHAT and CDR2 is FQNNGV in the germline V gene. J lost 4 bases, V lost 4 bases, and 11 bases had no gene match. The CDR3 contains 16 residues. The CDR3 region has the DNA TGTGCCAGCAGCTCCCTCTCGGGACAGGGTCCGTACGAGCAGTACTTC. Encoded protein: CASSSLSGQGPYEQYF.

Comments on this clonotype: A read error may be the cause here, since a much bigger clone is one base away. CDR3 amino acids: CASRRTSGKEIRWQETQYF. The CDR3 DNA is TGCGCCAGCAGGCGAACTAGCGGTAAGGAGATTCGATGGCAAGAGACCCAGTACTTC. The chain joins TRBV4-1 to TRBJ2-5, with 8 bases that match TRBD2. This CDR3 is built from 19 residues. In germline, CDR1 is MGHRA, CDR2 YSYEKL. Trimming cost V 6 bases and J 2 bases; bases outside gene matches: 20.

This clonotype was counted between two and nine times. The CDR3 is CASSSTPHDRAKGTQYF. DNA of the CDR3: TGTGCCAGCTCATCGACTCCCCACGACAGGGCCAAAGGGACCCAGTACTTC. The chain uses TRBV18 and TRBJ2-7; TRBD1 agrees at 7 bases. The J call is in doubt because the DNA end fits TRBJ2-5 better. Germline CDR1 KGHSH, CDR2 LQKENI. CDR3 length: 17 residues.

This clonotype appeared a few times. The rearrangement links TRBV30 to TRBJ2-7; D may be TRBD1 (5 bases). This CDR3 is 13 amino acids long. V shed 0 bases and J shed 4 bases, with 10 bases lying between them. CDR1 is GTSNPN and CDR2 is SVGIG in the germline V gene (reference sequence). This chain's CDR3 is CAWSVSGQYEQYF. Written as DNA, the CDR3 is TGTGCCTGGAGTGTATCAGGGCAATACGAGCAGTACTTC. Full variable domain (remainder filled in from reference TRBV30 and TRBJ2-7): SQTIHQWPATLVQPVGSPLSLECTVEGTSNPNLYWYRQAAGRGLQLLFYSVGIGQISSEVPQNLSASRPQDRQFILSSKKLLLSDSGFYLCAWSVSGQYEQYFGPGTRLTVT.